Reported below is one T cell receptor (beta chain). This same CDR3 is encoded by further DNA sequences in the sample. The sample originates from a study of blood T cell repertoires in COVID-19. As for the study in general: The samples span acute and convalescent COVID-19 from the United States, Italy and Spain. Nucleic acid was either cDNA or gDNA, and it came from T cells, B-cell-depleted T cells, or PBMCs.

Per the original data handling: Nucleated cell counts were estimated from reference gene primer amplification. The table came from immunoSEQ multiplex PCR; TCRdb's copy has only in-frame clones and leaves some out. V and J calls and clone size are as listed in that table; D and trimming were resolved from the DNA. This repertoire shows roughly 380,000 clones, about 88% found once; its top ten account for 2.5% to 3%. Donors in Cohort 3 who had recovered were those with two negative PCRs, healthcare professional clearance, or resolution of their symptoms. The CDR3 is made up of 14 amino acids. Germline loops: CDR1 LGHDT, CDR2 YNNKEL (reference sequence). J gave up 5 bases and V 2 bases, and 5 bases lay outside the gene matches.

V and J are TRBV3-1 (or the pseudogene TRBV3-2) and TRBJ1-1, with 7 positions matching TRBD1. This receptor was obtained from a woman under 40 who had recovered from COVID-19. Sequencing input: PBMCs or T cells enriched from blood (not recorded which). CDR3 residues: CASSQPGGGTEAFF. Written as DNA, the CDR3 is TGTGCCAGCAGCCAACCAGGGGGTGGAACTGAAGCTTTCTTT.